This entry lists 22 T cell receptor beta chains sequenced from one sample in a study of control samples from healthy donors and cancer patients (dated by TCRdb to about 2020). The library was obtained by the immunoSEQ multiplex PCR assay. TCRdb mirrors the immuneACCESS table, restricted to in-frame sequences. Some clones are absent from its copies; in checked studies, under half trace to an unresolved V gene, and the reason for the others is unknown. This sample comprises 100,000 to 150,000 clones, about 92% of them detected only once. The biggest ten clones account for 2.1% of the sample. The sequencing input was blood. These receptors all stem from a woman between 45 and 60 years old in good health.

J is TRBJ1-6 and V is TRBV3-1 (or the pseudogene TRBV3-2); D gene uncertain. The V and J ends lost 0 bases and 13 bases respectively, with 10 bases between them. The CDR3 sequence is 13 residues long. From germline, CDR1 is LGHDT and CDR2 YNNKEL (reference sequence). This CDR3 is CASSQEGGYPLHF. In DNA, the CDR3 is TGTGCCAGCAGCCAAGAAGGAGGGTACCCCCTCCACTTT.

The J gene is TRBJ2-5, the V gene TRBV6-6, with D unclear. The CDR3 extends over 13 amino acids. The V gene lost 8 bases and the J gene lost 9 bases, with 19 bases spanning the gap. Germline-derived CDR1 and CDR2 are MNHNY and SVGAGI (reference sequence). CDR3 in amino acids: CASRGRRDSAQYF. CDR3 DNA sequence: TGTGCCAGCCGTGGCAGGCGAGATTCGGCCCAGTACTTC.

V gene TRBV5-4 combines with J gene TRBJ2-6; the D gene is possibly TRBD1 (5 bases). Trimming removed 2 bases at V and 2 bases at J, with 5 bases between. This CDR3 has 14 residues. Germline V gene lookup returns CDR1 SGHNT and CDR2 YYREEE (reference sequence). CDR3 protein: CASSLGAGANVLTF. Written as DNA, the CDR3 is TGTGCCAGCAGCTTAGGGGCTGGGGCCAACGTCCTGACTTTC.

The chain links TRBV1 to TRBJ1-2. TRBV1 is flagged as a pseudogene. The CDR3 sequence is 11 residues long. Written as DNA, the CDR3 is TGCACCAGCAGCCGAAACTATGGCTACACCTTC. Protein product: CTSSRNYGYTF.

The V and J genes are TRBV27 and TRBJ1-4; 8 nucleotides align to TRBD1. The CDR3 runs 15 residues. Germline-derived CDR1 and CDR2 are MNHEY and SMNVEV (reference sequence). The trim removed 6 bases at V and 6 bases at J, leaving 9 bases unmatched. In nucleotides, the CDR3 is TGTGCCAGCAGCTGGGGAACGGGACAGGATGAAAAACTGTTTTTT. It specifies CASSWGTGQDEKLFF.

The chain joins TRBV19 to TRBJ1-5; D is undetermined. The CDR3 spans 13 residues. CDR1 LNHDA and CDR2 SQIVND come from the germline V gene (reference sequence). Between the trimmed V and J ends, which lost 5 bases and 3 bases, there was a span of 8 bases. This CDR3 is CASSHGFNQPQHF. The CDR3 DNA reads as TGTGCCAGTAGTCACGGATTCAATCAGCCCCAGCATTTT.

This chain joins TRBV2 and TRBJ1-4, with 7 bases fitting TRBD1. The CDR3 has 15 amino acids. Germline trimming cut 6 bases from V and 7 bases from J; bases unmatched to any gene: 11. In germline, CDR1 is SNHLY, CDR2 FYNNEI. This CDR3 is CASRPVDRLGEKLFF. DNA for the CDR3: TGTGCCAGCAGGCCCGTGGACAGGCTGGGTGAAAAACTGTTTTTT.

V and J are TRBV19 and TRBJ1-5; D is unresolved. The CDR3 has 14 residues. CDR1 is LNHDA and CDR2 is SQIVND in the germline V gene (reference sequence). Trimming stripped 5 bases from V and 9 bases from J, with 17 bases between. CDR3 in amino acids: CASSSTHSSLPQHF. CDR3 DNA: TGTGCCAGTAGTTCCACACACTCGAGTCTGCCCCAGCATTTT.

The chain carries TRBV13 and TRBJ2-7, with 7 bases that match TRBD1. The CDR3 totals 15 residues. Germline-derived CDR1 and CDR2 are PRHDT and FYEKMQ (reference sequence). V shed 5 bases and J 2 bases; nucleotides not matched to a gene: 9. In DNA form, the CDR3 reads TGTGCCAGCAGCCCAGGGACAGTCGGTCCCTACGAGCAGTACTTC. Translation: CASSPGTVGPYEQYF.

The J gene is TRBJ2-1, the V gene TRBV29-1, with D possibly TRBD2 on 6 matching bases. Trimming removed 3 bases at V and 8 bases at J, with 17 bases between. This CDR3 comprises 14 residues. Germline CDR1 is SQVTM and CDR2 is ANQGSEA. For the CDR3, the DNA is TGCAGCGTTGACGCCGGGAGTGCTATCGATGAGCAGTTCTTC. Translated: CSVDAGSAIDEQFF.

V usage is TRBV28 and J usage is TRBJ1-2; TRBD1 matches at 9 bases. The ends lost 8 bases at V and 4 bases at J; junction bases unmatched: 11. The CDR3 has 15 amino acids. Germline CDR1 reads MDHEN; CDR2 reads SYDVKM. For the CDR3, the DNA is TGTGCCAGCGGGGGGGGACAGGGAGTTTTCTATGGCTACACCTTC. Protein: CASGGGQGVFYGYTF.

The CDR3 loop reads CASTTDWSAGELFF. Written as DNA, the CDR3 is TGTGCCAGTACTACGGACTGGTCTGCCGGGGAGCTGTTTTTT. The chain links TRBV19 to TRBJ2-2; D is possibly TRBD2 (5 bases). Trimming stripped 7 bases from V and 6 bases from J, with 15 bases between. Germline CDR1 and CDR2: LNHDA and SQIVND (reference sequence). This CDR3 is built from 14 residues.

The gene calls are TRBV2 and TRBJ1-2; D is undetermined. Germline CDR1 reads SNHLY; CDR2 reads FYNNEI. Trimming stripped 5 bases from V and 3 bases from J, with 13 bases between. This CDR3 has 14 amino acids. CDR3 in DNA: TGTGCCAGCAGTCCAACTGATACCTACTATGGCTACACCTTC. Translation gives CASSPTDTYYGYTF.

This chain joins TRBV5-4 and TRBJ1-6, with D perhaps matching TRBD1 (5 bases). Trimming removed 4 bases from V and 2 bases from J, with 10 bases in between. The CDR3 contains 15 residues. From germline, CDR1 is SGHNT and CDR2 YYREEE (reference sequence). CDR3 region: CASSAGLAYNSPLHF. Here the CDR3 DNA reads TGTGCCAGCAGCGCGGGACTGGCCTATAATTCACCCCTCCACTTT.

This clone occurred once. The genes are TRBV5-5 and TRBJ2-1, with no clear D. Looked up from germline, CDR1 is SGHKS and CDR2 is YYEKEE (reference sequence). V shed 0 bases and J shed 0 bases, with 10 bases lying between them. The CDR3 is made up of 16 amino acids. CDR3 in DNA: TGTGCCAGCAGCTTGGTTCCGGGCTCCTCCTACAATGAGCAGTTCTTC. It translates to CASSLVPGSSYNEQFF. Combining the CDR3 with reference TRBV5-5 and TRBJ2-1 gives the whole variable domain DAGVTQSPTHLIKTRGQQVTLRCSPISGHKSVSWYQQVLGQGPQFIFQYYEKEERGRGNFPDRFSARQFPNYSSELNVNALLLGDSALYLCASSLVPGSSYNEQFFGPGTRLTVL.

CDR3 bases: TGTGCCAGCAGCCCCCCGGTAGGGTGGGGAGGGGATACGCAGTATTTT. As protein: CASSPPVGWGGDTQYF. The J gene is TRBJ2-3, the V gene TRBV25-1; 7 nucleotides agree with TRBD2. Trimming at V came to 6 bases and at J to 6 bases, leaving 15 bases not matched to a gene. Germline CDR1 and CDR2: MGHDK and SYGVNS. There are 16 residues in the CDR3. Full variable domain (outside the CDR3, taken from reference TRBV25-1 and TRBJ2-3): EADIYQTPRYLVIGTGKKITLECSQTMGHDKMYWYQQDPGMELHLIHYSYGVNSTEKGDLSSESTVSRIRTEHFPLTLESARPSHTSQYLCASSPPVGWGGDTQYFGPGTRLTVL.

The rearrangement links TRBV28 to TRBJ1-5, with D hard to call. This CDR3 is built from 12 residues. Germline V gene lookup returns CDR1 MDHEN and CDR2 SYDVKM. V lost 10 bases to trimming and J lost 0 bases, with 7 bases between them. The CDR3 sequence: CATSYSNQPQHF. Written as DNA, the CDR3 is TGTGCCACCTCATATAGCAATCAGCCCCAGCATTTT.

The V call is TRBV10-3, the J call TRBJ2-3, with D perhaps TRBD2 (5 bases). The CDR3 spans 17 residues. With 3 bases removed from V and 0 bases from J, the gap between germline ends came to 16 bases. The germline V gene has CDR1 ENHRY and CDR2 SYGVKD. This CDR3 is CAISELRGSASTDTQYF. The DNA for the CDR3 is TGTGCCATCAGTGAACTCCGGGGATCCGCTAGCACAGATACGCAGTATTTT.

The chain carries TRBV6-2 or TRBV6-3 and TRBJ1-4; 8 positions match TRBD1. Losses at the gene ends were 4 bases for V and 14 bases for J; bases not matched to a gene: 9. The CDR3 totals 13 residues. The germline V gene has CDR1 MNHEY and CDR2 SVGEGT. The CDR3 DNA follows: TGTGCCAGCAGTTTGCAAATATACAGGGGGCTGTTTTTT. Protein product: CASSLQIYRGLFF.

The gene calls are TRBV28 and TRBJ1-5; no clear D gene. The ends were cut back, 1 base at V and 4 bases at J, with 11 bases in the middle. The CDR3 has 15 residues. Per the germline V gene, CDR1 is MDHEN and CDR2 is SYDVKM. For the CDR3, the DNA is TGTGCCAGCAGTTTATACGGGAAAGGGAATCAGCCCCAGCATTTT. Its translation is CASSLYGKGNQPQHF.

This clone was recorded a few times. The chain joins TRBV11-2 to TRBJ1-2, with no clear D. Trimming cost V 7 bases and J 1 base, with 7 bases left between them. The CDR3 sequence is 12 residues long. CDR1 and CDR2 (germline): SGHAT, FQNNGV. In nucleotides, the CDR3 is TGTGCCAGCACCATCGATAACTATGGCTACACCTTC. It translates to CASTIDNYGYTF.

The gene calls are TRBV27 and TRBJ2-3; 14 nucleotides match TRBD2. There are 16 residues in the CDR3. Looked up from germline, CDR1 is MNHEY and CDR2 is SMNVEV (reference sequence). V lost 4 bases and J lost 8; bases outside the gene matches: 8. CDR3 protein: CASSSGTSGSTGTQYF. In nucleotides, the CDR3 is TGTGCCAGCAGTTCGGGGACTAGCGGGAGTACGGGTACGCAGTATTTT.